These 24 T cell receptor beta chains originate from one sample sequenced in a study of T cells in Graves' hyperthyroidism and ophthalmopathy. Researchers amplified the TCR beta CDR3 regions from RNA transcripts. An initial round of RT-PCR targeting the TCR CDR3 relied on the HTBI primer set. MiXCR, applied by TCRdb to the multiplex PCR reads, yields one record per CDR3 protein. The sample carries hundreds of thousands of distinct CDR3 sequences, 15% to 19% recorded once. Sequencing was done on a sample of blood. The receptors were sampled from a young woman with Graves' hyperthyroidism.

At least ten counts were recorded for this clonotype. The CDR3 DNA reads TGTGCCAGCAGTTACTCTCCTGGGACAGCGAGGGGCTACACCTTC. This translates into CASSYSPGTARGYTF. This chain links TRBV6-2 or TRBV6-3 with TRBJ1-2; 7 bases fit TRBD1. Germline assignment: CDR1 MNHEY and CDR2 SVGEGT. The CDR3 sequence is 15 residues long. After removal of 0 bases from V and 8 bases from J, the junction contained 9 bases not matched to a gene.

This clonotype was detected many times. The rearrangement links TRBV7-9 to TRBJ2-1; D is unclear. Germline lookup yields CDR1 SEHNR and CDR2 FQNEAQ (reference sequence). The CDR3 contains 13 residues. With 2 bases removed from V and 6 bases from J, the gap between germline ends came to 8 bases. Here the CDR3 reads CASSLPRTNEQFF. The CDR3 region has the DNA TGTGCCAGCAGCTTACCTAGAACCAATGAGCAGTTCTTC.

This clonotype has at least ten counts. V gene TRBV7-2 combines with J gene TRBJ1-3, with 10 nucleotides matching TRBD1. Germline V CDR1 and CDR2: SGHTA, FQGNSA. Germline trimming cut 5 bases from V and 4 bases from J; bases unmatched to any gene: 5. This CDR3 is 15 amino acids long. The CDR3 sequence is CASSHDRGPGNTIYF. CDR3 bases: TGTGCCAGCAGCCACGACAGGGGGCCGGGAAACACCATATATTTT.

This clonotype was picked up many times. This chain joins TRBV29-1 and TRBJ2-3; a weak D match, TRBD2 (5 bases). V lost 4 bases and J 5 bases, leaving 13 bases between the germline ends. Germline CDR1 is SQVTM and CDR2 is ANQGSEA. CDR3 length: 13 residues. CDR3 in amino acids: CSVGRNERDTQYF. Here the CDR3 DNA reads TGCAGCGTTGGGAGGAATGAAAGAGATACGCAGTATTTT.

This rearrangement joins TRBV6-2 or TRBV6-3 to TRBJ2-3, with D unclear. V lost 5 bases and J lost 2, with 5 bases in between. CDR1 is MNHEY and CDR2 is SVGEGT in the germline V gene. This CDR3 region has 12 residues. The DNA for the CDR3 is TGTGCCAGCAGTATGGTCACAGATACGCAGTATTTT. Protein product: CASSMVTDTQYF.

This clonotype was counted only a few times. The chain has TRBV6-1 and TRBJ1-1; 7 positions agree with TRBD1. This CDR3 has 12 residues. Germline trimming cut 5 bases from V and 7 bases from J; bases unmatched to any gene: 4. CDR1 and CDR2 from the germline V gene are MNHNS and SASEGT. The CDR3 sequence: CASSRDSSEAFF. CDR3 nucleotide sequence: TGTGCCAGCAGTCGGGACAGTAGTGAAGCTTTCTTT.

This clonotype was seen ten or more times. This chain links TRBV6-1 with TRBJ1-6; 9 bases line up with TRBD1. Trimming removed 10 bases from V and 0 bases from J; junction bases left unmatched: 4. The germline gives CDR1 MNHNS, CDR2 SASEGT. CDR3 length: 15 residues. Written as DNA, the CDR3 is TGTGCCACCACGGGACAGGGCTCCTATAATTCACCCCTCCACTTT. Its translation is CATTGQGSYNSPLHF.

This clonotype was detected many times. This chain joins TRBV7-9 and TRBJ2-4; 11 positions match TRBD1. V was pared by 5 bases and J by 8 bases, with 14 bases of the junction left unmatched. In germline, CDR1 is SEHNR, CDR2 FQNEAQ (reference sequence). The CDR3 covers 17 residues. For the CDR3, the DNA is TGTGCCAGCAGCCCTGGACAGATGCCGGGACAGGGGGACATTCAGTACTTC. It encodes CASSPGQMPGQGDIQYF. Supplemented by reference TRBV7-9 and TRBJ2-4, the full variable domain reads DTGVSQNPRHKITKRGQNVTFRCDPISEHNRLYWYRQTLGQGPEFLTYFQNEAQLEKSRLLSDRFSAERPKGSFSTLEIQRTEQGDSAMYLCASSPGQMPGQGDIQYFGAGTRLSVL.

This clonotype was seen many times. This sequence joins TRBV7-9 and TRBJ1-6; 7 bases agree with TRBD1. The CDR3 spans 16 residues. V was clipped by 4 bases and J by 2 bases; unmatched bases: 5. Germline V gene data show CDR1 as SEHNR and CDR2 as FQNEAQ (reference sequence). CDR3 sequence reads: CASSSDGQAYNSPLHF. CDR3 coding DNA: TGTGCCAGCAGCTCGGACGGACAGGCCTATAATTCACCCCTCCACTTT.

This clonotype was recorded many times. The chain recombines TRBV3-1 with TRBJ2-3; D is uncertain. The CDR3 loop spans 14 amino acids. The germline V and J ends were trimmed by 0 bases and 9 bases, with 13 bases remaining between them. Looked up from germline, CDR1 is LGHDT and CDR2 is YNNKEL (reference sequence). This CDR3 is CASSQDSSRTTQYF. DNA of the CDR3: TGTGCCAGCAGCCAAGACTCCTCCCGCACAACGCAGTATTTT.

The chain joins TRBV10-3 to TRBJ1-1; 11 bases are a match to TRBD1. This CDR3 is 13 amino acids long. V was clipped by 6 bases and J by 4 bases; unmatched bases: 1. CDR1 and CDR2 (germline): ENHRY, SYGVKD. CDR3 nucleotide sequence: TGTGCCATCAGGGGACAGGGGGTCACTGAAGCTTTCTTT. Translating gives CAIRGQGVTEAFF.

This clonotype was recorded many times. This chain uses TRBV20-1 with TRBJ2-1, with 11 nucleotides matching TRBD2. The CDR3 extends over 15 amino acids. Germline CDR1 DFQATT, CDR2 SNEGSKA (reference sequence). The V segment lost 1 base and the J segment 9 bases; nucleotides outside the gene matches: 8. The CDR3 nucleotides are TGCAGTGCTAGAGTACTAGCGGGGGCACTGGGTGAGCAGTTCTTC. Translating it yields CSARVLAGALGEQFF.

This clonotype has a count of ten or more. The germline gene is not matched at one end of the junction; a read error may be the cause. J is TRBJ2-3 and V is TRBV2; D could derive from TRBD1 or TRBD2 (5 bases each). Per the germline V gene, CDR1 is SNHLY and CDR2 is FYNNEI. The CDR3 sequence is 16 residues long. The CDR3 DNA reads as TGTGCCAGCAGTGTTCCCACCCTGGGACGCACAGGTACGCAGTATTTT. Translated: CASSVPTLGRTGTQYF. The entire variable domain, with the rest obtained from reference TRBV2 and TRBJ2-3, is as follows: EPEVTQTPSHQVTQMGQEVILRCVPISNHLYFYWYRQILGQKVEFLVSFYNNEISEKSEIFDDQFSVERPDGSNFTLKIRSTKLEDSAMYFCASSVPTLGRTGTQYFGPGTRLTVL.

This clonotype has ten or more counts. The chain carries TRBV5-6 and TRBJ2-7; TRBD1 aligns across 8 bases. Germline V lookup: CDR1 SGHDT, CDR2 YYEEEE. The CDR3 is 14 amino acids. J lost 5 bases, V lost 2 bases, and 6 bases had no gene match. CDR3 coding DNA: TGTGCCAGCAGCTTTGGACAGGGTTCGGACGAGCAGTACTTC. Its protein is CASSFGQGSDEQYF.

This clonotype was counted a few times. CDR3 DNA: TGTGCCAGCAGTACTCGGACTAGCGGGATGCAGACCCAGTACTTC. Translating it yields CASSTRTSGMQTQYF. The genes are TRBV6-5 and TRBJ2-5; TRBD2 matches at 12 bases. J lost 6 bases, V lost 5 bases, and 7 bases had no gene match. CDR1 MNHEY and CDR2 SVGAGI come from the germline V gene. CDR3 length equals 15 residues.

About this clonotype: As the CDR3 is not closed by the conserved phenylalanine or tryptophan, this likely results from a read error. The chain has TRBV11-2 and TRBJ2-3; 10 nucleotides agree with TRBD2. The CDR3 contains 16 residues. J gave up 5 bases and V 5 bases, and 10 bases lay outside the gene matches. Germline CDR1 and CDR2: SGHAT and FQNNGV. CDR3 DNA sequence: TGTGCCAGCAGCCCAAGGGTCCTAGCGGGGGTAGATACGCAGTATTAT. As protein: CASSPRVLAGVDTQYY.

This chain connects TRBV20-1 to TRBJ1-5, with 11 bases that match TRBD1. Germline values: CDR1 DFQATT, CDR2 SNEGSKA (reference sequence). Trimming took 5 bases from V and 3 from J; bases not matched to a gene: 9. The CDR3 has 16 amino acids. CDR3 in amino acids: CSAHFLGQGVNQPQHF. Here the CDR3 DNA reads TGCAGTGCTCACTTCCTGGGACAGGGGGTCAATCAGCCCCAGCATTTT.

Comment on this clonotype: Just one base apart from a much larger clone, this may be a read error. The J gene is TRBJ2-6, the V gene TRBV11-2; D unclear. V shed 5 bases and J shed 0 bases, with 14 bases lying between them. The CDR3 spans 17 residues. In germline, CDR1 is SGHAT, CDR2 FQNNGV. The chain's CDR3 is CASSIVSVGSGANVLTF. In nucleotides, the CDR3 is TGTGCCAGCAGCATAGTCTCTGTCGGCTCTGGGGCCAACGTCCTGACTTTC.

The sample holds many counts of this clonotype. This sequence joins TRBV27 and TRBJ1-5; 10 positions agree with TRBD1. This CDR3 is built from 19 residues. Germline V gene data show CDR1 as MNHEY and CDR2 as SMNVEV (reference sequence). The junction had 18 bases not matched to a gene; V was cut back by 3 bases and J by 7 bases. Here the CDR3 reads CASSLGGTPGTGEGQPQHF. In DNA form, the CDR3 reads TGTGCCAGCAGTTTGGGCGGCACTCCCGGGACAGGGGAAGGACAGCCCCAGCATTTT.

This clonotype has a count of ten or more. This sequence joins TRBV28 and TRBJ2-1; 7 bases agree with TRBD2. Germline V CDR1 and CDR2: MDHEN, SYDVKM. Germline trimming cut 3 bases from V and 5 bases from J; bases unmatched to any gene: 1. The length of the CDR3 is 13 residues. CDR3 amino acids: CASSFGRNNEQFF. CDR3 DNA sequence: TGTGCCAGCAGTTTCGGGAGGAACAATGAGCAGTTCTTC.

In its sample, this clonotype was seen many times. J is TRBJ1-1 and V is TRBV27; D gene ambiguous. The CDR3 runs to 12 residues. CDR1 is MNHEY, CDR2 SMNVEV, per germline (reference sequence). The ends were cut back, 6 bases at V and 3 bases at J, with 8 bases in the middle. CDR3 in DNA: TGTGCCAGCAGAAGGAGGCACACTGAAGCTTTCTTT. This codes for CASRRRHTEAFF.

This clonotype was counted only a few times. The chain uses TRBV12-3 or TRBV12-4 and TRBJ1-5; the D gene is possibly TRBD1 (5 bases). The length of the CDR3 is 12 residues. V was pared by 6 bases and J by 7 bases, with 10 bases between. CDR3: CASRGTVQPQHF. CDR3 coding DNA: TGTGCCAGCAGAGGGACTGTACAGCCCCAGCATTTT.

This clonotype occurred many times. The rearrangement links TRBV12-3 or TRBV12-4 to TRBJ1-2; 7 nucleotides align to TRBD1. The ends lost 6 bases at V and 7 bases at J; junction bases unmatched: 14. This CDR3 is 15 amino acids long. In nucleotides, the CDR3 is TGTGCCAGCAGCCCGTCTGTTTCGGGACAGCCTGGCTACACCTTC. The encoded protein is CASSPSVSGQPGYTF.

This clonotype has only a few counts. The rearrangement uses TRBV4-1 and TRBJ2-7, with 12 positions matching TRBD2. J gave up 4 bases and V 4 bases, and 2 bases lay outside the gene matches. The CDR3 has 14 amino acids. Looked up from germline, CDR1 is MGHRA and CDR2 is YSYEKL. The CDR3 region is CASSRGTSGYEQYF. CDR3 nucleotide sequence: TGCGCCAGCAGCCGGGGGACTAGCGGGTACGAGCAGTACTTC.